This entry lists 7 T cell receptor beta chains sequenced from one sample in a study of glioma-infiltrating T cells. The iRepertoire nested amplicon-rescue multiplex PCR amplified TCR alpha and beta CDR3s from RNA. TCRdb re-called the multiplex PCR reads through MiXCR, storing one row per CDR3 protein. Of approximately 140,000 distinct CDR3 sequences in the sample, about 25% were seen once. Sequencing input: glioma tissue, nonneoplastic brain tissue, or PBMCs (not recorded which). These receptors were collected from a human donor with low-grade glioma or glioblastoma, undergoing nonglioma brain surgery, or in good health (not recorded which).

This clonotype has a count of ten or more. V is TRBV7-2 and J is TRBJ2-3; possibly TRBD2 for D (6 bases). The germline V gene has CDR1 SGHTA and CDR2 FQGNSA. The CDR3 is 15 residues long. Trimming removed 0 bases at V and 4 bases at J, with 11 bases between. CDR3 residues: CASSLAGLLADTQYF. CDR3 coding DNA: TGTGCCAGCAGCTTAGCGGGACTCCTCGCAGATACGCAGTATTTT. The full variable domain, in which reference TRBV7-2 and TRBJ2-3 provide the parts outside the CDR3, is GAGVSQSPSNKVTEKGKDVELRCDPISGHTALYWYRQSLGQGLEFLIYFQGNSAPDKSGLPSDRFSAERTGGSVSTLTIQRTQQEDSAVYLCASSLAGLLADTQYFGPGTRLTVL.

This clonotype has only a few counts. The V gene is TRBV7-6, the J gene TRBJ1-1; D is unresolved. This CDR3 is 13 amino acids long. Trimming took 5 bases from V and 2 from J, leaving 9 bases between them. In germline, CDR1 is SGHVS, CDR2 FNYEAQ. The CDR3 DNA reads TGTGCCAGCAGCCCCCCGCCTAACACTGAAGCTTTCTTT. Translating it yields CASSPPPNTEAFF.

About this clonotype itself: A read error is possible here, since a much larger clone lies one base away. This chain connects TRBV20-1 to TRBJ1-5; TRBD1 is a possible D gene (5 bases). Germline V CDR1 and CDR2: DFQATT, SNEGSKA (reference sequence). The CDR3 runs to 14 residues. CDR3 in DNA: TGCAGTGCAACGCAGGGTATCAACAATCAGCCCCGGCATTTT. This translates into CSATQGINNQPRHF.

The rearrangement uses TRBV6-6 and TRBJ2-7; a possible D gene is TRBD1 (6 bases). Trimming cost V 2 bases and J 3 bases, with 20 bases left between them. The CDR3 length is 17 residues. The germline V gene encodes CDR1 MNHNY and CDR2 SVGAGI (reference sequence). This CDR3 reads CASSYHLRQAEYYEQYV. CDR3 nucleotides: TGTGCCAGCAGTTACCACTTAAGACAGGCGGAGTACTACGAGCAGTACGTC.

With respect to this clonotype: This could be a read error, since a much larger clone is one nucleotide away. The chain employs TRBV6-1 and TRBJ2-2, with a weak D call TRBD1 (6 bases). V was trimmed by 5 bases and J by 2 bases, leaving 15 bases between them. Germline-derived CDR1 and CDR2 are MNHNS and SASEGT. The CDR3 has 16 amino acids. CDR3 residues: CASSLSGARNTGELFF. CDR3 DNA: TGTGCCAGCAGTTTATCAGGGGCTCGAAACACCGGGGAGCTGTTTTTT.

The genes are TRBV3-1 and TRBJ2-1, with D possibly TRBD1 on 5 matching bases. Trimming removed 5 bases at V and 4 bases at J, with 9 bases between. CDR1 is LGHDT, CDR2 YNNKEL, per germline (reference sequence). This CDR3 is built from 13 residues. CDR3 region: CASSTRQYNEQFF. In DNA, the CDR3 is TGTGCCAGCAGCACCCGACAGTACAATGAGCAGTTCTTC.

Regarding this clonotype: A much larger clone is a single base away; this may be a read error. The chain is built from TRBV25-1 and TRBJ1-1; D unclear. Germline lookup yields CDR1 MGHDK and CDR2 SYGVNS. The CDR3 sequence is 13 residues long. In DNA form, the CDR3 reads TGTGCCAGCAGTGTCAACCAGGTTACTGAAACTTTCTTT. It translates to CASSVNQVTETFF.